The 9 T cell receptor beta chains given below trace back to one sample, sequenced in a study of CD4 T cells in relation to SARS-CoV-2 and coronaviruses. Clones were sequenced by immunoSEQ multiplex PCR, and TCRdb holds only the in-frame ones, with some missing. Counted here are around 65,000 clones, around 87% occurring once; the ten biggest clones make up 1.6%. Unexposed donor CD4+ T cells date from about 2011-2018, before the COVID-19 pandemic. The sample was memory CD4+ T cells from PBMCs. Receptors were obtained from a human donor in good health.

This chain uses TRBV11-3 with TRBJ2-4; TRBD2 aligns across 8 bases. V shed 5 bases, J shed 9 bases, and the junction held 15 bases outside the gene matches. Per germline, CDR1 SGHNT and CDR2 YENEEA. This CDR3 contains 16 residues. As DNA, the CDR3 is TGTGCCAGCAGCGCCGGCGGCAGCGGGGGTGCCGGCATTCAGTACTTC. It encodes CASSAGGSGGAGIQYF.

This chain joins TRBV6-1 and TRBJ1-6; no clear D gene. This CDR3 contains 11 residues. The germline V gene has CDR1 MNHNS and CDR2 SASEGT. Trimming left V 3 bases short and J 10 bases short, with 4 bases between. CDR3 coding DNA: TGTGCCAGCAGTGATATATCACCCCTCCACTTT. Protein: CASSDISPLHF.

The rearrangement joins TRBV28 to TRBJ1-5; TRBD1 agrees at 7 bases. In germline, CDR1 is MDHEN, CDR2 SYDVKM. V shed 7 bases, J shed 0 bases, and the junction held 9 bases outside the gene matches. The CDR3 has 16 amino acids. The CDR3 sequence: CASIPRTGYSNQPQHF. The CDR3 nucleotides are TGTGCCAGCATCCCTCGGACAGGATATAGCAATCAGCCCCAGCATTTT.

The gene calls are TRBV4-3 and TRBJ1-1; D perhaps matches TRBD1 (6 bases). Germline CDR1 is LGHNA and CDR2 is YSLEER. The CDR3 has 17 amino acids. Trimming cost V 0 bases and J 0 bases, with 14 bases left between them. CDR3 protein: CASSQDLGGLLNTEAFF. CDR3 sequence (DNA): TGCGCCAGCAGCCAAGATCTGGGGGGCCTCCTGAACACTGAAGCTTTCTTT.

The CDR3 spells CASSLGNRPLNEQFF. Here the CDR3 DNA reads TGTGCCAGCAGCTTAGGGAACAGACCTCTCAATGAGCAGTTCTTC. The chain uses TRBV5-4 and TRBJ2-1; D call uncertain. The CDR3 is 15 residues long. Germline-derived CDR1 and CDR2 are SGHNT and YYREEE (reference sequence). V shed 2 bases and J shed 6 bases, with 15 bases lying between them.

The rearrangement joins TRBV6-1 to TRBJ1-1; perhaps TRBD1 as D (5 bases). V was pared by 1 base and J by 0 bases, with 15 bases between. In germline, CDR1 is MNHNS, CDR2 SASEGT. This CDR3 has 17 residues. CDR3 sequence: CASSEGTSLGLNTEAFF. The CDR3 nucleotides read TGTGCCAGCAGTGAAGGCACATCGTTGGGGCTGAACACTGAAGCTTTCTTT.

V gene TRBV6-5 combines with J gene TRBJ2-5, with 13 positions matching TRBD2. Germline loops: CDR1 MNHEY, CDR2 SVGAGI. The CDR3 is made up of 14 amino acids. The junction had 3 bases not matched to a gene; V was cut back by 6 bases and J by 5 bases. CDR3 amino acids: CASRLAGGRETQYF. The CDR3 coding sequence is TGTGCCAGCAGACTAGCGGGAGGGCGGGAGACCCAGTACTTC.

This chain uses TRBV3-1 (or the pseudogene TRBV3-2) with TRBJ1-2; no reliable D call. The ends were cut back, 0 bases at V and 5 bases at J, with 13 bases in the middle. The CDR3 contains 15 residues. CDR1 is LGHDT, CDR2 YNNKEL, per germline (reference sequence). The CDR3 DNA reads TGTGCCAGCAGCCAAGATTCTCGGGGATTATATGGCTACACCTTC. Its translation: CASSQDSRGLYGYTF.

The chain carries TRBV2 and TRBJ1-1; 7 positions match TRBD1. V trimming: 6 bases; J trimming: 0 bases; junction bases outside the gene matches: 10. The CDR3 spans 16 residues. CDR1 is SNHLY and CDR2 is FYNNEI in the germline V gene. CDR3 loop: CASRATLTGMNTEAFF. CDR3 bases: TGTGCCAGCAGGGCAACTCTGACAGGGATGAACACTGAAGCTTTCTTT.